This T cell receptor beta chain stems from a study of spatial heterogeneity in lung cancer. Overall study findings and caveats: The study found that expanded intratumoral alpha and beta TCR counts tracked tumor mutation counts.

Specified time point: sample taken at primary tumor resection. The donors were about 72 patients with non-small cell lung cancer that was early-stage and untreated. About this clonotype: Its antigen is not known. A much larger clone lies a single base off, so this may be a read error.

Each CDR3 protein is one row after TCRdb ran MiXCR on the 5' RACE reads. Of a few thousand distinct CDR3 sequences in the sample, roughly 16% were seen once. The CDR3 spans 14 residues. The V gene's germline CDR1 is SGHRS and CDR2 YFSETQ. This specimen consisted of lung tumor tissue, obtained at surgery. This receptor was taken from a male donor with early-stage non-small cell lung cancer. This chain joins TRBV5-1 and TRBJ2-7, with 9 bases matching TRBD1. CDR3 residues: CASSPDRGAYGQYF. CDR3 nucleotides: TGCGCCAGCAGCCCGGACAGGGGAGCCTACGGGCAGTACTTC.